This entry features one T cell receptor (beta chain) sequence. V was clipped by 5 bases and J by 4 bases, with 16 bases between them. Germline V gives CDR1 SGHNT, CDR2 YYREEE (reference sequence). The CDR3 runs 14 residues. Authors' data handling: Amplifying reference gene primers gave estimates of nucleated cell counts. TCRdb keeps only in-frame clones here, not all; method: immunoSEQ multiplex PCR. V and J calls and clone size come straight from that table; D and trimming were deduced from the DNA. The sample comprises 80,000 or so clones, roughly 80% of which are singletons, and 15% to 20% rests with the top ten. This sample is part of a study of blood T cell repertoires in COVID-19. At the level of the study: COVID-19 samples, acute and convalescent, were from the United States, Italy and Spain. Nucleic acid was either cDNA or gDNA, and it came from T cells, B-cell-depleted T cells, or PBMCs.

Sequencing used peripheral blood. The rearrangement joins TRBV5-4 to TRBJ2-7; weak D call: TRBD1 (6 bases). This receptor was obtained from a woman in her sixties or seventies with acute or convalescent COVID-19. CDR3 sequence (DNA): TGTGCCAGCAGTTGGGACACCAATTCGTACGAGCAGTACTTC. It codes for CASSWDTNSYEQYF.